This passage covers 18 T cell receptor beta chains from one sample sequenced in a study of CD8+ T cells in alopecia areata. The treatment denotes: oral pan-JAK inhibitor, 5-10 mg twice daily. cDNA prepared by RNA extraction and subsequent reverse transcription served as the template for sequencing. Using immunoSEQ multiplex PCR, the repertoire was profiled, and TCRdb retains in-frame clones only, with some absent. Among around 200,000 clones listed, about 60% were seen once. The sample consisted of CD8+ T cells sorted from blood, taken at week 24, from a patient treated with tofacitinib. The receptors derive from a human donor with alopecia areata.

V usage is TRBV7-9 and J usage is TRBJ1-2; a possible D gene is TRBD1 (6 bases). This CDR3 is built from 14 residues. Per germline, CDR1 SEHNR and CDR2 FQNEAQ (reference sequence). V lost 3 bases and J lost 3, with 11 bases in between. Here the CDR3 DNA reads TGTGCCAGCAGCTTGGGGGGCGCGGACTATGGCTACACCTTC. Amino acids: CASSLGGADYGYTF.

J is TRBJ1-1 and V is TRBV29-1; no clear D gene. Germline values: CDR1 SQVTM, CDR2 ANQGSEA. V shed 6 bases and J shed 0 bases, with 17 bases lying between them. CDR3 length equals 15 residues. CDR3 loop: CSVDQSGQVNTEAFF. The DNA of the CDR3 is TGCAGCGTCGACCAAAGTGGGCAGGTGAACACTGAAGCTTTCTTT.

This clone was seen a handful of times. This chain links TRBV13 with TRBJ1-1, with 7 bases that match TRBD1. This CDR3 contains 15 residues. The germline V gene has CDR1 PRHDT and CDR2 FYEKMQ (reference sequence). J lost 0 bases, V lost 0 bases, and 1 base had no gene match. CDR3 coding DNA: TGTGCCAGCAGCTTAGGGACAGGGTTGAACACTGAAGCTTTCTTT. It codes for CASSLGTGLNTEAFF.

This rearrangement joins TRBV15 to TRBJ2-2; D unclear. Trimming left V 3 bases short and J 7 bases short, with 9 bases between. CDR1 LNHNV and CDR2 YYDKDF come from the germline V gene (reference sequence). This CDR3 spans 13 amino acids. CDR3 loop: CATSSPVHGELFF. CDR3 nucleotide sequence: TGTGCCACCAGCAGTCCGGTCCACGGGGAGCTGTTTTTT.

A few counts support this clone. The chain employs TRBV6-1 and TRBJ2-5; 7 positions match TRBD2. The V gene end was trimmed by 4 bases and the J gene end by 7 bases; junction bases not matched to a gene: 6. Germline V gives CDR1 MNHNS, CDR2 SASEGT. The CDR3 spans 13 residues. In DNA, the CDR3 is TGTGCCAGCAGTGTGGGAGGGGAGAGGACCCAGTACTTC. Protein product: CASSVGGERTQYF.

The genes are TRBV25-1 and TRBJ2-2; D call uncertain. The CDR3 is made up of 13 amino acids. V was pared by 6 bases and J by 5 bases, with 10 bases between. CDR1 and CDR2 (germline): MGHDK, SYGVNS. Here the CDR3 DNA reads TGTGCCAGCAGCCCAACAGTAACCGGGGAGCTGTTTTTT. It specifies CASSPTVTGELFF.

The chain employs TRBV30 and TRBJ2-5; 9 nucleotides align to TRBD2. CDR1 and CDR2 (germline): GTSNPN, SVGIG (reference sequence). Losses at the gene ends were 0 bases for V and 5 bases for J; bases not matched to a gene: 10. There are 16 residues in the CDR3. CDR3 DNA sequence: TGTGCCTGGAGTGTTGGTAGCGGGGGCCACGGGGAGACCCAGTACTTC. Its protein is CAWSVGSGGHGETQYF.

The rearrangement uses TRBV4-2 and TRBJ2-1; tentative D call: TRBD2 (5 bases). Trimming removed 4 bases at V and 10 bases at J, with 20 bases between. The CDR3 is made up of 15 amino acids. Per the germline V gene, CDR1 is LGHNA and CDR2 is YNFKEQ. CDR3 sequence: CASSLRDTPPDEQFF. CDR3 DNA sequence: TGTGCCAGCAGCCTCCGGGATACTCCCCCCGACGAGCAGTTCTTC.

This clone was counted once. The V gene is TRBV12-5, the J gene TRBJ2-2; possible D gene TRBD2, 5 bases. In germline, CDR1 is LGHNT, CDR2 FRNRAP. The length of the CDR3 is 15 residues. Between the trimmed V and J ends, which lost 6 bases and 0 bases, there was a span of 11 bases. The DNA of the CDR3 is TGTGCTAGTGGACCCGGGGAAGCGAACACCGGGGAGCTGTTTTTT. This translates into CASGPGEANTGELFF.

The chain is built from TRBV27 and TRBJ2-1, with a weak D call TRBD1 (5 bases). There are 12 residues in the CDR3. Trimming shortened V by 2 bases and J by 13 bases, and 12 bases separated the two germline ends. From germline, CDR1 is MNHEY and CDR2 SMNVEV (reference sequence). Here the CDR3 reads CASSLPDMLQFF. The CDR3 DNA reads TGTGCCAGCAGTTTACCGGACATGTTACAGTTCTTC.

In its sample, this clone was seen a few times. The J gene is TRBJ2-3, the V gene TRBV5-1; D unresolved. Trimming removed 0 bases from V and 3 bases from J, with 8 bases in between. Germline V gene data show CDR1 as SGHRS and CDR2 as YFSETQ. CDR3 length: 14 amino acids. CDR3 nucleotides: TGCGCCAGCAGCTTGGCAGTAGCAACAGATACGCAGTATTTT. Protein sequence: CASSLAVATDTQYF.

This chain links TRBV30 with TRBJ2-7, with D perhaps assigned TRBD1 or TRBD2 (5 bases each). CDR1 is GTSNPN, CDR2 SVGIG, per germline (reference sequence). Trimming cost V 0 bases and J 4 bases, with 16 bases left between them. The CDR3 has 15 amino acids. The CDR3 DNA is TGTGCCTGGAGTGTTACGAGGGGAGTGCCTTACGAGCAGTACTTC. Protein: CAWSVTRGVPYEQYF.

In this sample, this clone turned up a few times. The chain is built from TRBV10-3 and TRBJ2-3; D gene unclear. The CDR3 is 14 amino acids. Germline V gene sequence: CDR1 ENHRY, CDR2 SYGVKD. V lost 5 bases and J lost 2, with 11 bases in between. The CDR3 protein is CAISTREYTDTQYF. In nucleotides, the CDR3 is TGTGCCATCAGTACTCGAGAATACACAGATACGCAGTATTTT.

The V gene is TRBV7-9, the J gene TRBJ1-4, with D hard to call. The CDR3 totals 16 residues. With 5 bases removed from V and 8 bases from J, the gap between germline ends came to 21 bases. Germline V CDR1 and CDR2: SEHNR, FQNEAQ (reference sequence). The CDR3 is CASSPSPAPGGEKLFF. CDR3 sequence (DNA): TGTGCCAGCAGCCCATCTCCGGCACCCGGAGGGGAAAAACTGTTTTTT.

This sequence joins TRBV7-9 and TRBJ2-3, with 7 positions matching TRBD2. The CDR3 spans 16 residues. Germline V gene lookup returns CDR1 SEHNR and CDR2 FQNEAQ (reference sequence). The ends lost 2 bases at V and 1 base at J; junction bases unmatched: 6. CDR3 coding DNA: TGTGCCAGCAGCTTACAGACTAGCCGAGGCACAGATACGCAGTATTTT. This encodes CASSLQTSRGTDTQYF.

The CDR3 DNA follows: TGTGCCAGCAGCTTTTGGCAGGGCTACGAGCAGTACTTC. Protein: CASSFWQGYEQYF. This chain links TRBV11-2 with TRBJ2-7; D possibly corresponds to TRBD1 (5 bases). CDR3 size: 13 residues. The V and J ends lost 3 bases and 3 bases respectively, with 9 bases between them. CDR1 SGHAT and CDR2 FQNNGV come from the germline V gene.

This clone was found once. The chain joins TRBV4-2 to TRBJ2-1; 7 nucleotides match TRBD2. CDR1 is LGHNA and CDR2 is YNFKEQ in the germline V gene. The CDR3 covers 15 residues. Trimming removed 1 base from V and 0 bases from J; junction bases left unmatched: 0. The CDR3 nucleotides read TGTGCCAGCAGCCAAGCGGGGGGCTCCTACAATGAGCAGTTCTTC. This sequence encodes CASSQAGGSYNEQFF.

The sample holds a few counts of this clone. The V call is TRBV5-1, the J call TRBJ1-5, with TRBD1 matching over 7 bases. Germline V lookup: CDR1 SGHRS, CDR2 YFSETQ. The CDR3 totals 13 residues. Trimming took 5 bases from V and 6 from J; bases not matched to a gene: 5. Here the CDR3 reads CASRNRGGQPQHF. DNA for the CDR3: TGCGCCAGCAGGAACAGGGGCGGTCAGCCCCAGCATTTT.